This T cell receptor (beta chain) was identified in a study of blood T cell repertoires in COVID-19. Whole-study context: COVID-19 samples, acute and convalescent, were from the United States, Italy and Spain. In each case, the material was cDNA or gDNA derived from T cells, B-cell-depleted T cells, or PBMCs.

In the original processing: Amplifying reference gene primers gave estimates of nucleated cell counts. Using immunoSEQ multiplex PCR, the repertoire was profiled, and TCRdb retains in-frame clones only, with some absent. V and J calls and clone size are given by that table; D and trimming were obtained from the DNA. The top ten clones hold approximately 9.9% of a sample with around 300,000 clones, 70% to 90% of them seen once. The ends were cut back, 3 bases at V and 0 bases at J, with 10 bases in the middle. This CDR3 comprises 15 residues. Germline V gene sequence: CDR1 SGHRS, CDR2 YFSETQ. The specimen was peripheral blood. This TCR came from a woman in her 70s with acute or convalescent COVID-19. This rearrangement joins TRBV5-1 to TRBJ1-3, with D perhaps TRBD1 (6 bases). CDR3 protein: CASSSDSGSGNTIYF. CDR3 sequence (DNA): TGCGCCAGCAGCTCGGACAGCGGCTCTGGAAACACCATATATTTT.